Below are 25 T cell receptor beta chains sequenced from a single sample in a study of control samples from healthy donors and cancer patients. Produced via immunoSEQ multiplex PCR; TCRdb's table is partial and in-frame only. The sample has about 60,000 clones, around 85% seen once. Material for sequencing was blood. These receptors were collected from a man in his forties in good health.

This chain links TRBV14 with TRBJ1-2; perhaps TRBD1 as D (5 bases). Germline loops: CDR1 SGHDN, CDR2 FVKESK. Deletions cut 3 bases from V and 2 bases from J, with 13 bases between. This CDR3 region has 15 residues. CDR3 residues: CASSHLPRGNYGYTF. The CDR3 region has the DNA TGTGCCAGCAGCCACCTCCCGCGGGGGAACTATGGCTACACCTTC.

J is TRBJ1-1 and V is TRBV5-6, with D hard to call. The ends were cut back, 3 bases at V and 3 bases at J, with 9 bases in the middle. CDR3 length: 13 amino acids. Germline V gene data show CDR1 as SGHDT and CDR2 as YYEEEE. The CDR3 DNA follows: TGTGCCAGCAGCTCCACGGTAGACACTGAAGCTTTCTTT. It codes for CASSSTVDTEAFF.

The chain carries TRBV6-5 and TRBJ1-4; the match to TRBD1 covers 8 bases. This CDR3 region has 12 residues. Trimming at V came to 6 bases and at J to 8 bases, leaving 2 bases not matched to a gene. Germline assignment: CDR1 MNHEY and CDR2 SVGAGI. CDR3 region: CASSRDREKLFF. For the CDR3, the DNA is TGTGCCAGCAGCCGGGACAGGGAAAAACTGTTTTTT.

The V call is TRBV5-1, the J call TRBJ1-2, with TRBD1 as a possible D gene (6 bases). Germline V gene data show CDR1 as SGHRS and CDR2 as YFSETQ. V dropped 4 bases and J dropped 3 bases, with 10 bases sitting between them. The CDR3 is made up of 13 amino acids. CDR3 in DNA: TGCGCCAGCAGCAAGGACAGATACTATGGCTACACCTTC. Protein product: CASSKDRYYGYTF. The full variable domain, with the rest looked up from reference TRBV5-1 and TRBJ1-2, is KAGVTQTPRYLIKTRGQQVTLSCSPISGHRSVSWYQQTPGQGLQFLFEYFSETQRNKGNFPGRFSGRQFSNSRSEMNVSTLELGDSALYLCASSKDRYYGYTFGSGTRLTVV.

The chain joins TRBV18 to TRBJ1-1; D not certain. Germline loops: CDR1 KGHSH, CDR2 LQKENI. Trimming shortened V by 3 bases and J by 1 base, and 9 bases separated the two germline ends. CDR3 length: 14 residues. The CDR3 DNA follows: TGTGCCAGCTCACCCGCTCAGACGAACACTGAAGCTTTCTTT. Its protein product is CASSPAQTNTEAFF.

The chain couples TRBV19 to TRBJ2-2, with 7 bases that match TRBD1. Germline CDR1 reads LNHDA; CDR2 reads SQIVND (reference sequence). V shed 6 bases and J 0 bases; nucleotides not matched to a gene: 7. This CDR3 has 16 residues. CDR3 loop: CASRSSGTANTGELFF. DNA of the CDR3: TGTGCCAGTAGGTCGTCCGGGACAGCGAACACCGGGGAGCTGTTTTTT.

The genes are TRBV9 and TRBJ1-5; perhaps TRBD1 as D (5 bases). Germline lookup yields CDR1 SGDLS and CDR2 YYNGEE. The CDR3 totals 13 residues. The V and J ends lost 0 bases and 7 bases respectively, with 8 bases between them. The CDR3 DNA sequence: TGTGCCAGCAGCGTAGGGGACTTACAGCCCCAGCATTTT. Translated: CASSVGDLQPQHF.

This clone was recorded a few times. The V and J genes are TRBV30 and TRBJ2-7, with 11 bases lining up with TRBD1. After removal of 3 bases from V and 2 bases from J, the junction contained 6 bases not matched to a gene. The CDR3 is 15 residues long. Germline V gene data show CDR1 as GTSNPN and CDR2 as SVGIG (reference sequence). The CDR3 is CAWRGGTGGTYEQYF. CDR3 nucleotide sequence: TGTGCCTGGAGGGGCGGGACAGGGGGGACCTACGAGCAGTACTTC.

The rearrangement links TRBV7-9 to TRBJ1-1; D is unclear. The CDR3 length is 12 residues. CDR1 is SEHNR, CDR2 FQNEAQ, per germline (reference sequence). V was cut by 5 bases and J by 8 bases, with 12 bases left in between. As DNA, the CDR3 is TGTGCCAGCAGCCCGGAGGGAGACGAAGCTTTCTTT. Protein sequence: CASSPEGDEAFF.

V gene TRBV28 combines with J gene TRBJ1-4; a possible D gene is TRBD1 (5 bases). Looked up from germline, CDR1 is MDHEN and CDR2 is SYDVKM. This CDR3 contains 14 residues. Trimming cost V 2 bases and J 4 bases, with 8 bases left between them. CDR3 nucleotide sequence: TGTGCCAGCAGTTTACCCGGACATAATGAAAAACTGTTTTTT. Translation: CASSLPGHNEKLFF.

The rearrangement uses TRBV29-1 and TRBJ2-7; 8 bases align to TRBD2. The germline V gene has CDR1 SQVTM and CDR2 ANQGSEA. The CDR3 consists of 15 residues. The V gene end was trimmed by 4 bases and the J gene end by 6 bases; junction bases not matched to a gene: 14. The CDR3 DNA follows: TGCAGCGTTGCCCCGGGGGGGGGCGCCTCGGGCGAGCAGTACTTC. Its protein is CSVAPGGGASGEQYF.

The chain uses TRBV5-1 and TRBJ2-1, with 8 bases matching TRBD2. Trimming cost V 2 bases and J 6 bases; bases outside gene matches: 4. CDR1 and CDR2 (germline): SGHRS, YFSETQ. This CDR3 contains 14 residues. DNA of the CDR3: TGCGCCAGCAGCTTAGGACTAGCCTCCAATGAGCAGTTCTTC. Amino acid sequence: CASSLGLASNEQFF. Full variable domain (remainder filled in from reference TRBV5-1 and TRBJ2-1): KAGVTQTPRYLIKTRGQQVTLSCSPISGHRSVSWYQQTPGQGLQFLFEYFSETQRNKGNFPGRFSGRQFSNSRSEMNVSTLELGDSALYLCASSLGLASNEQFFGPGTRLTVL.

The chain joins TRBV5-4 to TRBJ1-4; possible D gene TRBD1, 5 bases. CDR1 SGHNT and CDR2 YYREEE come from the germline V gene (reference sequence). The CDR3 has 15 residues. V was cut by 1 base and J by 8 bases, with 15 bases left in between. DNA of the CDR3: TGTGCCAGCAGCTTGTGGAGTCAGGGAGGAGAAAAACTGTTTTTT. Its translation: CASSLWSQGGEKLFF.

The chain uses TRBV24-1 and TRBJ1-2; maybe TRBD1 (5 bases). V lost 5 bases to trimming and J lost 7 bases, with 10 bases between them. The CDR3 has 12 amino acids. Per germline, CDR1 KGHDR and CDR2 SFDVKD. The CDR3 here is CATSGRQGGYTF. The CDR3 nucleotides read TGTGCCACCAGTGGGAGGCAGGGTGGCTACACCTTC.

This sequence joins TRBV7-9 and TRBJ1-1; 8 nucleotides agree with TRBD1. Germline trimming cut 4 bases from V and 7 bases from J; bases unmatched to any gene: 11. The germline gives CDR1 SEHNR, CDR2 FQNEAQ (reference sequence). The CDR3 extends over 15 amino acids. The CDR3 loop reads CASSSPGTGYSEAFF. DNA of the CDR3: TGTGCCAGCAGCTCTCCCGGGACAGGATATAGTGAAGCTTTCTTT.

The CDR3 DNA follows: TGTGCCATCAGTCCCGGGAATAGCAATCAGCCCCAGCATTTT. Amino acid sequence: CAISPGNSNQPQHF. This rearrangement joins TRBV10-3 to TRBJ1-5; no clear D gene. Germline CDR1 reads ENHRY; CDR2 reads SYGVKD. The CDR3 spans 14 residues. Trimming removed 5 bases at V and 0 bases at J, with 8 bases between.

As regards this clone: A junction end diverges from the germline sequence, so it may reflect a read error. Other nucleotide sequences in the sample specify the same CDR3. The chain uses TRBV5-5 and TRBJ1-5; D unresolved. Per the germline V gene, CDR1 is SGHKS and CDR2 is YYEKEE (reference sequence). The CDR3 runs to 16 residues. CDR3 DNA sequence: TGTGCCAGCAGCTTGGAAGGCAGTAGATTCAATCAGCCGCAGCATTTT. It specifies CASSLEGSRFNQPQHF. The variable domain in full, with the rest retrieved from reference TRBV5-5 and TRBJ1-5, is DAGVTQSPTHLIKTRGQQVTLRCSPISGHKSVSWYQQVLGQGPQFIFQYYEKEERGRGNFPDRFSARQFPNYSSELNVNALLLGDSALYLCASSLEGSRFNQPQHFGDGTRLSIL.

The V and J genes are TRBV28 and TRBJ2-6, with a weak D call TRBD1 (5 bases). CDR3 length equals 16 residues. CDR1 is MDHEN and CDR2 is SYDVKM in the germline V gene. V was clipped by 8 bases and J by 0 bases, with 14 bases between them. CDR3 bases: TGTGCCAGCTCAATCTACAGGATCTCTGGGGCCAACGTCCTGACTTTC. Protein product: CASSIYRISGANVLTF. Together with reference TRBV28 and TRBJ2-6, the CDR3 gives the full variable domain: DVKVTQSSRYLVKRTGEKVFLECVQDMDHENMFWYRQDPGLGLRLIYFSYDVKMKEKGDIPEGYSVSREKKERFSLILESASTNQTSMYLCASSIYRISGANVLTFGAGSRLTVL.

V and J are TRBV30 and TRBJ2-3, with D possibly TRBD2 on 6 matching bases. The germline V gene encodes CDR1 GTSNPN and CDR2 SVGIG (reference sequence). The CDR3 consists of 14 residues. V was cut by 0 bases and J by 2 bases, with 9 bases left in between. The CDR3 region is CAWSVQRVTDTQYF. The CDR3 DNA reads TGTGCCTGGAGTGTACAGCGGGTCACAGATACGCAGTATTTT.

The rearrangement links TRBV30 to TRBJ2-2; TRBD2 matches at 7 bases. Trimming at V came to 4 bases and at J to 5 bases, leaving 10 bases not matched to a gene. The CDR3 runs 15 residues. Germline loops: CDR1 GTSNPN, CDR2 SVGIG (reference sequence). CDR3: CAWTRLAVKTGELFF. The CDR3 DNA is TGTGCCTGGACCAGACTAGCCGTCAAGACCGGGGAGCTGTTTTTT.

This chain links TRBV11-2 with TRBJ1-2; D is unclear. The germline gives CDR1 SGHAT, CDR2 FQNNGV. The ends were cut back, 7 bases at V and 4 bases at J, with 16 bases in the middle. The length of the CDR3 is 14 residues. DNA for the CDR3: TGTGCCAGCAACATCGGAGCTCCCCTCTATGGCTACACCTTC. Encoded protein: CASNIGAPLYGYTF.

This clone was observed once. The gene calls are TRBV19 and TRBJ2-3; D uncertain. Trimming left V 3 bases short and J 0 bases short, with 7 bases between. This CDR3 contains 14 residues. Germline V gene sequence: CDR1 LNHDA, CDR2 SQIVND (reference sequence). CDR3: CASSIGSSTDTQYF. The CDR3 DNA follows: TGTGCCAGTAGTATTGGCAGTAGCACAGATACGCAGTATTTT. The whole variable domain, remainder taken from reference TRBV19 and TRBJ2-3, is DGGITQSPKYLFRKEGQNVTLSCEQNLNHDAMYWYRQDPGQGLRLIYYSQIVNDFQKGDIAEGYSVSREKKESFPLTVTSAQKNPTAFYLCASSIGSSTDTQYFGPGTRLTVL.

This clone was found a few times. Other DNA sequences in this specimen translate into the identical CDR3. The chain carries TRBV28 and TRBJ1-1, with D perhaps matching TRBD1 (5 bases). The CDR3 is 14 amino acids. Trimming took 2 bases from V and 3 from J, leaving 10 bases between them. The germline gives CDR1 MDHEN, CDR2 SYDVKM. The DNA of the CDR3 is TGTGCCAGCAGTTTAGTCAGGGCAGACACTGAAGCTTTCTTT. Protein product: CASSLVRADTEAFF.

The J gene is TRBJ2-5, the V gene TRBV29-1, with 7 bases matching TRBD1. CDR1 and CDR2 from the germline V gene are SQVTM and ANQGSEA. This CDR3 region has 12 residues. V lost 4 bases, J lost 7 bases, and 6 bases stayed unmatched. CDR3 region: CSVASGDRTQYF. Here the CDR3 DNA reads TGCAGCGTTGCGTCAGGGGACAGGACCCAGTACTTC.

The J gene is TRBJ2-4, the V gene TRBV6-4; possible D gene TRBD2, 6 bases. The CDR3 covers 18 residues. The V end lost 6 bases, the J end lost 0 bases, and 21 bases lay between the germline ends. Per germline, CDR1 MRHNA and CDR2 SNTAGT. The chain's CDR3 is CASSRHSVREVAKNIQYF. CDR3 in DNA: TGTGCCAGCAGCCGCCATTCCGTCAGGGAGGTAGCCAAAAACATTCAGTACTTC.